The next 32 T cell receptor beta chains were all read from a single sample in a study of blood T cell repertoires in COVID-19 (TCRdb year 2020). The library was made by the immunoSEQ multiplex PCR assay. Drawn from immuneACCESS, this table holds only the in-frame rearrangements with V and J called that TCRdb kept. Clones are partly lost; checked studies trace under half to an unresolved V gene and leave the rest unexplained. This sample is represented by roughly 100,000 clones; 84% of them were singletons. 9.9% of the sample is taken by the ten largest. The sequenced sample was peripheral blood. These receptors came from a man aged 35 to 55 with active or convalescent COVID-19.

V gene TRBV7-3 combines with J gene TRBJ2-3; TRBD2 might be the D (5 bases). This CDR3 comprises 18 residues. CDR1 is SGHTA and CDR2 is FQGTGA in the germline V gene. The V end lost 0 bases, the J end lost 4 bases, and 20 bases lay between the germline ends. CDR3 coding DNA: TGTGCCAGCAGCTTAACCCACACGGCCGGGAAAGACGCAGATACGCAGTATTTT. Protein product: CASSLTHTAGKDADTQYF.

This chain connects TRBV5-1 to TRBJ1-6; D gene uncertain. The germline CDR1 and CDR2 sequences are SGHRS and YFSETQ. Trimming removed 0 bases at V and 4 bases at J, with 11 bases between. The CDR3 contains 16 residues. The CDR3 protein is CASSLDAVSYNSPLHF. The CDR3, as DNA: TGCGCCAGCAGCTTGGATGCAGTTTCTTATAATTCACCCCTCCACTTT. The full variable domain, in which reference TRBV5-1 and TRBJ1-6 provide the parts outside the CDR3, is KAGVTQTPRYLIKTRGQQVTLSCSPISGHRSVSWYQQTPGQGLQFLFEYFSETQRNKGNFPGRFSGRQFSNSRSEMNVSTLELGDSALYLCASSLDAVSYNSPLHFGNGTRLTVT.

The chain recombines TRBV9 with TRBJ2-5; TRBD2 matches 8 bases. Germline-derived CDR1 and CDR2 are SGDLS and YYNGEE. The CDR3 sequence is 15 residues long. The trim removed 0 bases at V and 4 bases at J, leaving 5 bases unmatched. CDR3 in amino acids: CASSVAGGPRETQYF. The CDR3, as DNA: TGTGCCAGCAGCGTAGCGGGGGGGCCTAGAGAGACCCAGTACTTC. Using reference TRBV9 and TRBJ2-5 for the parts outside the CDR3, the full variable domain is DSGVTQTPKHLITATGQRVTLRCSPRSGDLSVYWYQQSLDQGLQFLIQYYNGEERAKGNILERFSAQQFPDLHSELNLSSLELGDSALYFCASSVAGGPRETQYFGPGTRLLVL.

This clone appeared a few times. This chain joins TRBV18 and TRBJ1-6, with 7 bases that match TRBD1. The V gene's germline CDR1 is KGHSH and CDR2 LQKENI. J gave up 6 bases and V 4 bases, and 6 bases lay outside the gene matches. This CDR3 region has 15 residues. The CDR3 bases are TGTGCCAGCTCACGGGGGGACAGCGTTAATTCACCCCTCCACTTT. Translating gives CASSRGDSVNSPLHF. The full variable domain, completed using reference TRBV18 and TRBJ1-6, is NAGVMQNPRHLVRRRGQEARLRCSPMKGHSHVYWYRQLPEEGLKFMVYLQKENIIDESGMPKERFSAEFPKEGPSILRIQQVVRGDSAAYFCASSRGDSVNSPLHFGNGTRLTVT.

V gene TRBV18 combines with J gene TRBJ2-5, with 7 bases that match TRBD2. The junction had 8 bases not matched to a gene; V was cut back by 3 bases and J by 1 base. The CDR3 has 16 residues. Germline-derived CDR1 and CDR2 are KGHSH and LQKENI. CDR3 coding DNA: TGTGCCAGCTCACCCCTTAGCGGGCGTTTCCAAGAGACCCAGTACTTC. Amino acids: CASSPLSGRFQETQYF.

The chain carries TRBV10-3 and TRBJ2-3; D perhaps matches TRBD1 (5 bases). V lost 8 bases and J lost 1, with 13 bases in between. Germline assignment: CDR1 ENHRY and CDR2 SYGVKD. This CDR3 spans 14 amino acids. Written as DNA, the CDR3 is TGTGCCATCGCTGCCAGGGCGGGCACAGATACGCAGTATTTT. This translates into CAIAARAGTDTQYF.

The V and J genes are TRBV27 and TRBJ1-5; TRBD1 agrees at 9 bases. The V gene's germline CDR1 is MNHEY and CDR2 SMNVEV (reference sequence). CDR3 length: 14 amino acids. The V gene end was trimmed by 3 bases and the J gene end by 7 bases; junction bases not matched to a gene: 4. CDR3 nucleotide sequence: TGTGCCAGCAGTTTCACAGGGGGCGGCCAGCCCCAGCATTTT. Encoded protein: CASSFTGGGQPQHF.

This clone was counted a single time. V usage is TRBV18 and J usage is TRBJ1-1; D remains unclear. The CDR3 covers 15 residues. Germline V gene lookup returns CDR1 KGHSH and CDR2 LQKENI. The V and J ends lost 3 bases and 3 bases respectively, with 14 bases between them. In DNA form, the CDR3 reads TGTGCCAGCTCACCGGACGGAGGCCTCGACACTGAAGCTTTCTTT. Its protein is CASSPDGGLDTEAFF.

This clone has only one observation. The V and J genes are TRBV7-3 and TRBJ2-1, with 9 bases identical to TRBD1. J gave up 4 bases and V 2 bases, and 3 bases lay outside the gene matches. CDR3 length: 15 amino acids. Germline V gene lookup returns CDR1 SGHTA and CDR2 FQGTGA. CDR3 residues: CASSLEGQGYNEQFF. The CDR3 DNA sequence: TGTGCCAGCAGCTTAGAGGGACAGGGATACAATGAGCAGTTCTTC.

J is TRBJ2-1 and V is TRBV6-4, with TRBD2 matching 14 bases. In germline, CDR1 is MRHNA, CDR2 SNTAGT. J gave up 8 bases and V 4 bases, and 1 base lay outside the gene matches. The CDR3 length is 14 residues. CDR3 DNA sequence: TGTGCCAGCAGTGGACTAGCGGGGGGGCATGAGCAGTTCTTC. This encodes CASSGLAGGHEQFF.

The chain couples TRBV5-1 to TRBJ2-1, with 9 nucleotides matching TRBD1. CDR3 size: 14 residues. V gave up 9 bases and J gave up 6 bases; unmatched junction bases: 10. Germline V CDR1 and CDR2: SGHRS, YFSETQ. The CDR3: CAIKRDREPNEQFF. CDR3 coding DNA: TGCGCCATCAAGCGGGACAGGGAACCCAATGAGCAGTTCTTC. The full variable domain, rest sourced from reference TRBV5-1 and TRBJ2-1, is KAGVTQTPRYLIKTRGQQVTLSCSPISGHRSVSWYQQTPGQGLQFLFEYFSETQRNKGNFPGRFSGRQFSNSRSEMNVSTLELGDSALYLCAIKRDREPNEQFFGPGTRLTVL.

The rearrangement uses TRBV5-1 and TRBJ2-3; 9 bases are a match to TRBD2. The CDR3 contains 16 residues. After removal of 0 bases from V and 1 base from J, the junction contained 3 bases not matched to a gene. Germline V CDR1 and CDR2: SGHRS, YFSETQ. CDR3 DNA: TGCGCCAGCAGCTTGGAGTCTAGCGGGGGCACAGATACGCAGTATTTT. It specifies CASSLESSGGTDTQYF.

The gene calls are TRBV3-1 (or the pseudogene TRBV3-2) and TRBJ1-3; 7 positions agree with TRBD1. CDR1 and CDR2 (germline): LGHDT, YNNKEL (reference sequence). This CDR3 is built from 15 residues. After removal of 4 bases from V and 0 bases from J, the junction contained 3 bases not matched to a gene. CDR3 coding DNA: TGTGCCAGCAGCCCGGGACAGAGCTCTGGAAACACCATATATTTT. It translates to CASSPGQSSGNTIYF.

The J gene is TRBJ1-3, the V gene TRBV9; D gene ambiguous. Germline V gives CDR1 SGDLS, CDR2 YYNGEE. V lost 0 bases to trimming and J lost 0 bases, with 4 bases between them. This CDR3 spans 14 amino acids. This CDR3 is CASSVGLSGNTIYF. In DNA, the CDR3 is TGTGCCAGCAGCGTAGGACTCTCTGGAAACACCATATATTTT.

V and J are TRBV6-5 and TRBJ1-1, with a possible D match to TRBD1 (6 bases). V lost 5 bases to trimming and J lost 1 base, with 8 bases between them. Germline V gene lookup returns CDR1 MNHEY and CDR2 SVGAGI. The CDR3 covers 13 residues. The CDR3 nucleotides read TGTGCCAGCAGTAGGGGGTGGAACACTGAAGCTTTCTTT. Translation: CASSRGWNTEAFF.

V and J are TRBV6-5 and TRBJ1-2, with D possibly TRBD1 on 6 matching bases. From germline, CDR1 is MNHEY and CDR2 SVGAGI. This CDR3 comprises 15 residues. V shed 6 bases and J shed 8 bases, with 22 bases lying between them. As DNA, the CDR3 is TGTGCCAGCAGGAGCGGGGGCAGCTTCAGCGGCGGCTACACCTTC. It translates to CASRSGGSFSGGYTF.

This chain links TRBV11-2 with TRBJ1-1, with a tentative D call TRBD1 (6 bases). The germline V gene encodes CDR1 SGHAT and CDR2 FQNNGV. The CDR3 runs to 15 residues. The V and J ends lost 5 bases and 5 bases respectively, with 18 bases between them. CDR3 nucleotide sequence: TGTGCCAGCAGCCCCTCGGGGGGGGCTTGGACTGAAGCTTTCTTT. This gives the protein CASSPSGGAWTEAFF.

A single count supports this clone. The chain has TRBV7-3 and TRBJ2-5, with TRBD2 as a possible D gene (5 bases). Germline V gives CDR1 SGHTA, CDR2 FQGTGA. Trimming took off 0 bases at V and 5 bases at J, with 10 bases between the two ends. CDR3 length: 14 amino acids. In DNA, the CDR3 is TGTGCCAGCAGCTTAACCGAGGGCGGCGAGACCCAGTACTTC. Its protein product is CASSLTEGGETQYF. Supplemented by reference TRBV7-3 and TRBJ2-5, the full variable domain reads GAGVSQTPSNKVTEKGKYVELRCDPISGHTALYWYRQSLGQGPEFLIYFQGTGAADDSGLPNDRFFAVRPEGSVSTLKIQRTERGDSAVYLCASSLTEGGETQYFGPGTRLLVL.

The chain has TRBV6-5 and TRBJ2-7, with 11 bases lining up with TRBD2. Germline V gene lookup returns CDR1 MNHEY and CDR2 SVGAGI. The V and J ends lost 6 bases and 2 bases, in that order; junction bases with no gene match: 6. There are 15 residues in the CDR3. CDR3 nucleotide sequence: TGTGCCAGCAGCTTGACTAGCGGGGCCCCCTACGAGCAGTACTTC. It specifies CASSLTSGAPYEQYF.

This sequence joins TRBV19 and TRBJ2-2, with 8 bases that match TRBD1. The J segment lost 4 bases and the V segment lost 8 bases, leaving 9 bases of the junction unmatched. CDR3 size: 15 residues. Germline V gene data show CDR1 as LNHDA and CDR2 as SQIVND (reference sequence). The CDR3 DNA reads as TGTGCCAGTCGCCCCAGGGGGCGCATCACCGGGGAGCTGTTTTTT. Translation gives CASRPRGRITGELFF.

This chain uses TRBV5-1 with TRBJ1-1; a possible D gene is TRBD1 (6 bases). V lost 3 bases, J lost 0 bases, and 12 bases lay in between. The V gene's germline CDR1 is SGHRS and CDR2 YFSETQ. The CDR3 is made up of 15 amino acids. CDR3 amino acids: CASSYGQTLNTEAFF. As DNA, the CDR3 is TGCGCCAGCAGCTACGGACAGACGTTGAACACTGAAGCTTTCTTT.

This clone has a single count. This chain joins TRBV6-5 and TRBJ1-1; 7 bases match TRBD1. From germline, CDR1 is MNHEY and CDR2 SVGAGI. The ends lost 5 bases at V and 0 bases at J; junction bases unmatched: 6. The CDR3 sequence is 15 residues long. The CDR3 loop reads CASSPPGTVNTEAFF. In nucleotides, the CDR3 is TGTGCCAGCAGTCCACCGGGGACAGTGAACACTGAAGCTTTCTTT.

This sequence joins TRBV9 and TRBJ1-1, with 9 nucleotides matching TRBD1. There are 14 residues in the CDR3. V was clipped by 2 bases and J by 4 bases; unmatched bases: 3. Germline CDR1 SGDLS, CDR2 YYNGEE. This chain's CDR3 is CASSVDRGVTEAFF. The CDR3 DNA reads as TGTGCCAGCAGCGTTGACAGGGGGGTCACTGAAGCTTTCTTT. The full variable domain, with the rest looked up from reference TRBV9 and TRBJ1-1, is DSGVTQTPKHLITATGQRVTLRCSPRSGDLSVYWYQQSLDQGLQFLIQYYNGEERAKGNILERFSAQQFPDLHSELNLSSLELGDSALYFCASSVDRGVTEAFFGQGTRLTVV.

The chain carries TRBV10-2 and TRBJ2-7; 13 bases agree with TRBD2. This CDR3 has 13 amino acids. V was pared by 8 bases and J by 4 bases, with 2 bases of the junction left unmatched. Germline CDR1 WSHSY, CDR2 SAAADI. DNA of the CDR3: TGCGCCAGCCAGACTAGCGGGGGGTACGAGCAGTACTTC. Protein sequence: CASQTSGGYEQYF.

This rearrangement joins TRBV12-2 to TRBJ2-1; TRBD2, as called in the table, went unchecked against the DNA. TRBV12-2 represents a pseudogene. CDR3 length: 19 amino acids. CDR3: CASRSGGLAGVPTNNEQFF. The CDR3 DNA reads as TGTGCAAGTCGCTCCGGGGGACTAGCGGGGGTCCCCACGAACAATGAGCAGTTCTTC.

This rearrangement joins TRBV19 to TRBJ2-6; D perhaps matches TRBD1 (5 bases). The V gene lost 9 bases and the J gene lost 0 bases, with 9 bases spanning the gap. CDR3 length: 14 amino acids. The germline V gene encodes CDR1 LNHDA and CDR2 SQIVND (reference sequence). The CDR3 DNA is TGTGCCAGCAGGCAGGGCTCTGGGGCCAACGTCCTGACTTTC. Amino acid sequence: CASRQGSGANVLTF.

The V call is TRBV15, the J call TRBJ2-6; 7 nucleotides match TRBD1. J lost 2 bases, V lost 0 bases, and 13 bases had no gene match. This CDR3 region has 20 residues. The germline V gene has CDR1 LNHNV and CDR2 YYDKDF (reference sequence). CDR3 nucleotides: TGTGCCACCAGCAGAGATTCGGCGGCAGGGGGTTTTCCTGGGGCCAACGTCCTGACTTTC. As protein: CATSRDSAAGGFPGANVLTF.

Concerning this clone: This specimen includes other DNA sequences encoding the same CDR3. J is TRBJ1-1 and V is TRBV7-9, with D hard to call. The CDR3 consists of 14 residues. V was shortened by 5 bases and J by 0 bases, with 10 bases between the two germline ends. The germline V gene encodes CDR1 SEHNR and CDR2 FQNEAQ (reference sequence). CDR3: CASSLRSVNTEAFF. CDR3 sequence (DNA): TGTGCCAGCAGCCTCCGGTCGGTGAACACTGAAGCTTTCTTT.

V and J are TRBV3-1 (or the pseudogene TRBV3-2) and TRBJ1-2, with D possibly TRBD1 on 5 matching bases. Germline CDR1 LGHDT, CDR2 YNNKEL (reference sequence). The CDR3 totals 14 residues. Trimming pared 4 bases from V and 2 bases from J, leaving 11 bases between. CDR3 region: CASSPLEGNYGYTF. CDR3 DNA sequence: TGTGCCAGCAGCCCCTTGGAGGGGAACTATGGCTACACCTTC.

This clone was seen once. The rearrangement links TRBV29-1 to TRBJ2-7; TRBD1 agrees at 9 bases. Germline-derived CDR1 and CDR2 are SQVTM and ANQGSEA. The CDR3 has 15 residues. Trimming cost V 1 base and J 1 base; bases outside gene matches: 5. CDR3 nucleotide sequence: TGCAGCGTTGAAGCCGCCGGGACAGGGTCCTACGAGCAGTACTTC. It encodes CSVEAAGTGSYEQYF.

The rearrangement links TRBV7-2 to TRBJ2-3; 13 positions match TRBD2. The germline gives CDR1 SGHTA, CDR2 FQGNSA. The CDR3 totals 16 residues. V gave up 5 bases and J gave up 7 bases; unmatched junction bases: 9. The CDR3 loop is CASSLPPGLAGNTQYF. The DNA for the CDR3 is TGTGCCAGCAGCCTCCCCCCGGGACTAGCGGGGAATACGCAGTATTTT.

The rearrangement uses TRBV27 and TRBJ2-5; 8 bases map to TRBD1. The CDR3 consists of 13 residues. V shed 8 bases, J shed 3 bases, and the junction held 5 bases outside the gene matches. The germline V gene has CDR1 MNHEY and CDR2 SMNVEV (reference sequence). The CDR3 sequence: CASRRTGKETQYF. Written as DNA, the CDR3 is TGTGCCAGCCGAAGGACAGGGAAAGAGACCCAGTACTTC.